The TCR beta chain under discussion was sequenced for a study of identical twins. Study results and caveats: Twins' excess sharing was less marked for out-of-frame beta sequences. Cord blood beta clonotypes that were abundant carried fewer insertions, and memory repertoires showed no such trend.

As regards this clonotype: Its antigen remains unidentified.

A template switching step contributed a universal primer site, while unique molecular identifiers were present in the cDNA. One entry per CDR3 protein results from TCRdb running MiXCR on the 5' RACE reads. This table has about 530,000 distinct CDR3 sequences, around 15% appearing once. In germline, CDR1 is MNHEY, CDR2 SVGAGI. V gave up 10 bases and J gave up 4 bases, with 11 bases separating them. The CDR3 spans 12 residues. These data were also reused for a study on yellow fever vaccine responses in identical twins. As that report states: It has been reported that, in twins, the vaccine T cell response seemed partly convergent and partly personalized.

The sequencing sample was made of CD4+ T cells sorted from blood. The chain uses TRBV6-5 and TRBJ1-5; D may be TRBD1 (6 bases). The source is a woman aged 18-35 years in good health. The CDR3 DNA reads TGTGCCACCAGGGGACGTAATCAGCCCCAGCATTTT. Translating gives CATRGRNQPQHF.